These 30 T cell receptor beta chains were all obtained from the same sample, sequenced in a study of blood T cells in healthy people across ages (dated by TCRdb to the mid-2010s). Library preparation used 5' RACE. Sequencing used an Illumina HiSeq 2500. A second roughly 7 to 12 cycle PCR used a sample-barcoded 5' primer and a J-beta primer mix. TCRdb reanalyzed the raw reads on its own, using fastp at Q25 for trimming and MiXCR for clone calling, and kept in-frame beta chains. Every CDR3 protein is listed once, alongside the most common genes and DNA of its rows. In this sample the table shows some 920,000 distinct CDR3 sequences, about 51% of which occur a single time. The ten largest make up 20% to 25% of the sample. The sequenced material came from blood. These receptors all stem from a woman aged 55-70 years in good health.

This clonotype was counted only a few times. This chain connects TRBV3-1 to TRBJ2-4, with D unresolved. The CDR3 loop spans 14 amino acids. Germline CDR1 and CDR2: LGHDT and YNNKEL (reference sequence). Trimming took off 1 base at V and 4 bases at J, with 8 bases between the two ends. This CDR3 reads CASSQGRSKNIQYF. The CDR3 nucleotides read TGTGCCAGCAGCCAAGGCCGATCAAAAAACATTCAGTACTTC. The complete variable domain, with remaining parts taken from reference TRBV3-1 and TRBJ2-4, reads DTAVSQTPKYLVTQMGNDKSIKCEQNLGHDTMYWYKQDSKKFLKIMFSYNNKELIINETVPNRFSPKSPDKAHLNLHINSLELGDSAVYFCASSQGRSKNIQYFGAGTRLSVL.

This clonotype was observed a few times. The V gene is TRBV4-3, the J gene TRBJ2-7; D gene unclear. The CDR3 has 14 residues. Trimming cost V 1 base and J 2 bases, with 9 bases left between them. The germline CDR1 and CDR2 sequences are LGHNA and YSLEER. The CDR3, as DNA: TGCGCCAGCAGCCAAGCCCCTTGGACCTACGAGCAGTACTTC. Its protein product is CASSQAPWTYEQYF.

The chain recombines TRBV7-2 with TRBJ2-5; tentative D call: TRBD2 (5 bases). Per germline, CDR1 SGHTA and CDR2 FQGNSA. This CDR3 is 14 amino acids long. The V end lost 2 bases, the J end lost 5 bases, and 12 bases lay between the germline ends. The CDR3 DNA is TGTGCCAGCAGCTTATATGCTAGCTCTGAGACCCAGTACTTC. It is translated as CASSLYASSETQYF.

This clonotype turned up a few times. The chain recombines TRBV10-3 with TRBJ2-7; a weak D match, TRBD2 (5 bases). The germline gives CDR1 ENHRY, CDR2 SYGVKD. V was clipped by 2 bases and J by 7 bases, with 15 bases between them. The CDR3 totals 14 residues. CDR3 nucleotide sequence: TGTGCCATCAGTGAGGGACTTACAACGAGGGAGCAGTACTTC. Its translation: CAISEGLTTREQYF.

This clonotype has just a few counts. V usage is TRBV18 and J usage is TRBJ2-5; 8 positions match TRBD1. There are 17 residues in the CDR3. The junction had 13 bases not matched to a gene; V was cut back by 6 bases and J by 1 base. The V gene's germline CDR1 is KGHSH and CDR2 LQKENI. The CDR3 loop is CASSRSDRGKIQETQYF. The CDR3 DNA reads TGTGCCAGCTCGCGAAGTGACAGGGGAAAAATCCAAGAGACCCAGTACTTC.

This rearrangement joins TRBV2 to TRBJ2-3, with TRBD2 matching 14 bases. CDR1 SNHLY and CDR2 FYNNEI come from the germline V gene. V trimming: 5 bases; J trimming: 7 bases; junction bases outside the gene matches: 5. This CDR3 has 15 residues. This CDR3 is CASSQGLAGVNTQYF. The DNA for the CDR3 is TGTGCCAGCAGTCAGGGACTAGCGGGAGTCAATACGCAGTATTTT.

The V gene is TRBV4-1, the J gene TRBJ2-3; 7 positions match TRBD2. The ends lost 2 bases at V and 3 bases at J; junction bases unmatched: 11. This CDR3 contains 17 residues. Germline-derived CDR1 and CDR2 are MGHRA and YSYEKL. CDR3 loop: CASSQTEWGEGTDTQYF. CDR3 coding DNA: TGCGCCAGCAGCCAAACAGAGTGGGGGGAGGGGACAGATACGCAGTATTTT.

This clonotype was found a few times. One junction end does not reproduce the germline sequence, and a read error may be involved. The rearrangement links TRBV4-1 to TRBJ2-7, with a tentative D call TRBD1 (5 bases). CDR3 length: 14 residues. Germline V CDR1 and CDR2: MGHRA, YSYEKL. Written as DNA, the CDR3 is TGCGCCAGCAGGCAAGTGGGGCAGGACTACGAGCAGTACTTC. Translated, it gives CASRQVGQDYEQYF.

The gene calls are TRBV24-1 and TRBJ1-2, with no clear D. The CDR3 runs to 13 residues. Germline-derived CDR1 and CDR2 are KGHDR and SFDVKD. The V gene lost 4 bases and the J gene lost 7 bases, with 12 bases spanning the gap. Here the CDR3 DNA reads TGTGCCACCAGTGACAGACGACCCGGTGGCTACACCTTC. It is translated as CATSDRRPGGYTF.

The gene calls are TRBV6-1 and TRBJ1-4, with D unresolved. V was trimmed by 1 base and J by 4 bases, leaving 10 bases between them. Germline assignment: CDR1 MNHNS and CDR2 SASEGT. The CDR3 sequence is 15 residues long. CDR3 nucleotide sequence: TGTGCCAGCAGTGAAGTCGACAAGTATAATGAAAAACTGTTTTTT. It is translated as CASSEVDKYNEKLFF.

The V gene is TRBV6-5, the J gene TRBJ1-1, with TRBD1 matching over 9 bases. This CDR3 has 14 amino acids. V shed 5 bases and J 7 bases; nucleotides not matched to a gene: 8. CDR1 and CDR2 from the germline V gene are MNHEY and SVGAGI. The CDR3 loop is CASSGRQGGSEAFF. The CDR3 nucleotides are TGTGCCAGCAGTGGCCGACAGGGGGGAAGTGAAGCTTTCTTT.

The chain combines TRBV6-6 with TRBJ1-2; 9 bases are a match to TRBD1. Germline V gives CDR1 MNHNY, CDR2 SVGAGI (reference sequence). The CDR3 totals 14 residues. V lost 5 bases, J lost 2 bases, and 3 bases stayed unmatched. CDR3 in amino acids: CASSDGTGNYGYTF. As DNA, the CDR3 is TGTGCCAGCAGTGACGGGACAGGGAACTATGGCTACACCTTC.

This clonotype was seen a few times. The chain employs TRBV20-1 and TRBJ2-5, with 7 bases aligning to TRBD2. The V and J ends lost 5 bases and 2 bases, in that order; junction bases with no gene match: 8. Germline loops: CDR1 DFQATT, CDR2 SNEGSKA (reference sequence). CDR3 length equals 14 residues. CDR3 DNA sequence: TGCAGTGCTTTCCAGCGGGGCCCACAAGAGACCCAGTACTTC. Amino acids: CSAFQRGPQETQYF.

A few counts support this clonotype. V usage is TRBV2 and J usage is TRBJ2-5, with a weak D call TRBD1 (5 bases). CDR1 and CDR2 (germline): SNHLY, FYNNEI. With 2 bases removed from V and 5 bases from J, the gap between germline ends came to 9 bases. This CDR3 has 13 amino acids. The CDR3 DNA sequence: TGTGCCAGCAGTGAAATGGGGCGGGAGACCCAGTACTTC. Translating gives CASSEMGRETQYF.

The CDR3 reads CASSCSTSGRAGAIFYEQYF. In DNA form, the CDR3 reads TGTGCCAGCAGCTGTTCGACTAGCGGGAGGGCCGGGGCCATTTTTTACGAGCAGTACTTC. The chain carries TRBV5-8 and TRBJ2-7; 14 bases are shared with TRBD2. The germline V gene encodes CDR1 SGHTS and CDR2 YDEGEE. This CDR3 contains 20 residues. Unmatched junction bases numbered 18, after V lost 3 bases and J lost 4 bases.

This clonotype showed up just a few times. The V call is TRBV20-1, the J call TRBJ2-5, with TRBD2 matching over 10 bases. The V segment lost 5 bases and the J segment 5 bases; nucleotides outside the gene matches: 8. Per the germline V gene, CDR1 is DFQATT and CDR2 is SNEGSKA (reference sequence). The CDR3 has 14 amino acids. The CDR3 coding sequence is TGCAGTGCTGTCAGCGGGAGGGCCCGGGAGACCCAGTACTTC. Translated: CSAVSGRARETQYF.

This clonotype was observed a few times. V gene TRBV25-1 combines with J gene TRBJ1-4; 10 nucleotides match TRBD1. The V segment lost 3 bases and the J segment 3 bases; nucleotides outside the gene matches: 7. CDR1 is MGHDK, CDR2 SYGVNS, per germline. The CDR3 totals 17 residues. In DNA form, the CDR3 reads TGTGCCAGCAGTGAGCGGACAGGGGGGAATCCTAATGAAAAACTGTTTTTT. Encoded protein: CASSERTGGNPNEKLFF.

The V gene is TRBV6-2 or TRBV6-3, the J gene TRBJ2-1, with 8 bases that match TRBD2. Germline V gives CDR1 MNHEY, CDR2 SVGEGT. This CDR3 is built from 19 residues. V shed 4 bases and J 0 bases; nucleotides not matched to a gene: 14. CDR3 sequence reads: CASSSLRIKSGGSYNEQFF. As DNA, the CDR3 is TGTGCCAGCAGTTCTCTGAGGATTAAGAGCGGGGGCTCCTACAATGAGCAGTTCTTC.

This clonotype has more than one count but fewer than ten. The rearrangement uses TRBV6-2 or TRBV6-3 and TRBJ2-7; tentative D call: TRBD1 (7 bases). V lost 11 bases, J lost 8 bases, and 19 bases lay in between. This CDR3 contains 12 residues. Germline CDR1 and CDR2: MNHEY and SVGEGT. CDR3 coding DNA: TGTGCCGCGCGGGACAGACTTACGAAGCAGTACTTC. Translated: CAARDRLTKQYF.

This clonotype has ten or more counts. The V gene is TRBV18, the J gene TRBJ2-5; D is unresolved. The germline V and J ends were trimmed by 4 bases and 3 bases, with 6 bases remaining between them. CDR1 is KGHSH and CDR2 is LQKENI in the germline V gene. The CDR3 has 12 amino acids. In nucleotides, the CDR3 is TGTGCCAGCTCACGCCTAGAAGAGACCCAGTACTTC. Translating it yields CASSRLEETQYF. Drawing the rest from reference TRBV18 and TRBJ2-5, the complete variable domain is NAGVMQNPRHLVRRRGQEARLRCSPMKGHSHVYWYRQLPEEGLKFMVYLQKENIIDESGMPKERFSAEFPKEGPSILRIQQVVRGDSAAYFCASSRLEETQYFGPGTRLLVL.

This clonotype was seen more than once but under ten times. V is TRBV20-1 and J is TRBJ2-3; tentative D call: TRBD2 (5 bases). The CDR3 is made up of 13 amino acids. The germline V and J ends were trimmed by 5 bases and 1 base, with 10 bases remaining between them. CDR1 is DFQATT and CDR2 is SNEGSKA in the germline V gene (reference sequence). CDR3 sequence: CSADYLGTDTQYF. The CDR3 coding sequence is TGCAGTGCTGACTACCTTGGCACAGATACGCAGTATTTT.

The chain couples TRBV7-2 to TRBJ2-5; D perhaps matches TRBD1 (5 bases). V dropped 5 bases and J dropped 2 bases, with 15 bases sitting between them. CDR3 size: 15 residues. Germline loops: CDR1 SGHTA, CDR2 FQGNSA. The CDR3, as DNA: TGTGCCAGCAGCCCACAGGTGGCTGGTCAAGAGACCCAGTACTTC. The encoded protein is CASSPQVAGQETQYF. The complete variable domain, with remaining parts taken from reference TRBV7-2 and TRBJ2-5, reads GAGVSQSPSNKVTEKGKDVELRCDPISGHTALYWYRQSLGQGLEFLIYFQGNSAPDKSGLPSDRFSAERTGGSVSTLTIQRTQQEDSAVYLCASSPQVAGQETQYFGPGTRLLVL.

The CDR3 DNA reads as TGTGCCAGCGGGGCTACCTCTGGGGCCAACGTCCTGACTTTC. Residues: CASGATSGANVLTF. The chain has TRBV9 and TRBJ2-6, with D possibly being TRBD1 (5 bases). Trimming stripped 7 bases from V and 0 bases from J, with 8 bases between. The CDR3 is made up of 14 amino acids. Germline CDR1 is SGDLS and CDR2 is YYNGEE.

This clonotype was detected a few times. The genes are TRBV7-9 and TRBJ2-3; D is ambiguous. Trimming pared 5 bases from V and 1 base from J, leaving 10 bases between. Germline values: CDR1 SEHNR, CDR2 FQNEAQ (reference sequence). CDR3 length: 14 residues. CDR3 in DNA: TGTGCCAGCAGCCGGTCTCCCGGCACAGATACGCAGTATTTT. Protein product: CASSRSPGTDTQYF.

This clonotype came up once. The J gene is TRBJ2-5, the V gene TRBV7-9; 9 positions match TRBD1. The CDR3 covers 15 residues. V shed 7 bases and J 5 bases; nucleotides not matched to a gene: 11. Per the germline V gene, CDR1 is SEHNR and CDR2 is FQNEAQ (reference sequence). CDR3 coding DNA: TGTGCCAGCAACTCCACCGGGACAGGGCATGAGACCCAGTACTTC. Encoded protein: CASNSTGTGHETQYF.

The genes are TRBV6-2 or TRBV6-3 and TRBJ1-6; 9 bases are shared with TRBD1. There are 17 residues in the CDR3. V gave up 5 bases and J gave up 8 bases; unmatched junction bases: 13. Germline assignment: CDR1 MNHEY and CDR2 SVGEGT. The CDR3 loop reads CASSKTFYGQGYSPLHF. In nucleotides, the CDR3 is TGTGCCAGCAGTAAGACTTTTTACGGACAGGGGTATTCACCCCTCCACTTT.

J is TRBJ2-5 and V is TRBV30; tentative D call: TRBD2 (5 bases). Germline V CDR1 and CDR2: GTSNPN, SVGIG (reference sequence). V lost 0 bases to trimming and J lost 11 bases, with 16 bases between them. The CDR3 is 13 amino acids. CDR3 residues: CAWSVRTGLKQYF. DNA for the CDR3: TGTGCCTGGAGTGTACGGACTGGCCTCAAGCAGTACTTC.

The chain is built from TRBV6-5 and TRBJ2-4, with a weak D call TRBD1 (5 bases). Between the trimmed V and J ends, which lost 0 bases and 1 base, there was a span of 22 bases. This CDR3 comprises 20 residues. From germline, CDR1 is MNHEY and CDR2 SVGAGI. The CDR3 loop reads CASSYSSMSGAAWAKNIQYF. The CDR3 DNA is TGTGCCAGCAGTTACTCTTCAATGTCTGGGGCTGCGTGGGCCAAAAACATTCAGTACTTC.

This clonotype has more than one count but fewer than ten. The rearrangement joins TRBV12-3 or TRBV12-4 to TRBJ1-6; D not certain. The CDR3 spans 15 residues. Trimming shortened V by 3 bases and J by 0 bases, and 6 bases separated the two germline ends. CDR3 DNA: TGTGCCAGCAGTTTCAGTAGCTCCTATAATTCACCCCTCCACTTT. Amino acids: CASSFSSSYNSPLHF.

V usage is TRBV5-6 and J usage is TRBJ1-1; possible D gene TRBD1, 5 bases. The germline gives CDR1 SGHDT, CDR2 YYEEEE. Trimming shortened V by 4 bases and J by 8 bases, and 18 bases separated the two germline ends. The CDR3 is 14 amino acids. CDR3 amino acids: CASSSGTRGEEAFF. CDR3 bases: TGTGCCAGCAGCAGCGGGACGCGAGGCGAAGAAGCTTTCTTT.